These T cell receptor beta chains were read from a single sample in a study of immune evolution from preneoplasia to lung adenocarcinoma. Repertoires were generated with immunoSEQ multiplex PCR, while TCRdb's copy carries only in-frame clones and drops some. Here the sample spans over 7,000 clones, over 60% being singletons. Source material: FFPE invasive lung adenocarcinoma tissue. The receptor set was obtained from a person in their 40s with lung adenocarcinoma. Both conserved end residues are part of each CDR3. D genes are given only for firm matches. Clone size is stated in some rows and not others, as once, few, many or a class when expanded.

J gene,CDR3 length,clone size,D gene,V gene,CDR3 protein,CDR3 DNA
TRBJ1-2,14,.,.,TRBV5-5,CASSSETGGYGYTF,TGTGCCAGCAGCTCGGAGACGGGGGGGTATGGCTACACCTTC
TRBJ2-7,16,.,TRBD2,TRBV5-1,CASSLHGGSSSYEQYF,TGCGCCAGCAGCTTGCACGGGGGGTCAAGCTCCTACGAGCAGTACTTC
TRBJ1-2,12,once,.,TRBV29-1,CSVAGGTGGYTF,TGCAGCGTTGCGGGGGGGACGGGTGGCTACACCTTC
TRBJ2-5,13,.,.,TRBV6-6,CASRAPSEETQYF,TGTGCCAGCAGGGCCCCGTCGGAGGAGACCCAGTACTTC
TRBJ1-1,13,few,.,TRBV6-5,CASSSYGGTEAFF,TGTGCCAGCAGTTCCTATGGGGGGACTGAAGCTTTCTTT
TRBJ2-1,14,.,.,TRBV6-5,CASSYSSGAGEWFF,TGTGCCAGCAGTTACTCGAGTGGGGCAGGCGAATGGTTCTTC
TRBJ2-7,15,.,TRBD2,TRBV28,CASSSLSGASYEQYF,TGTGCCAGCAGTTCCTTAAGCGGGGCCTCCTACGAGCAGTACTTC
TRBJ1-2,14,.,.,TRBV5-1,CASSEGVSSRGYTF,TGCGCCAGCAGCGAAGGGGTTTCCTCGCGGGGCTACACCTTC
TRBJ2-2,15,once,TRBD2,TRBV30,CAWSFVTSGTGELFF,TGTGCCTGGAGTTTTGTGACTAGCGGGACCGGGGAGCTGTTTTTT
TRBJ1-6,15,.,.,TRBV11-2,CASSFFEGLNSPLHF,TGTGCCAGCAGCTTCTTTGAGGGTCTAAATTCACCCCTCCACTTT
TRBJ2-7,13,.,.,TRBV9,CASSVDFSYEQYF,TGTGCCAGCAGCGTCGACTTCTCCTACGAGCAGTACTTC
TRBJ1-2,12,.,.,TRBV9,CASSQPGYGYTF,TGTGCCAGCAGCCAGCCCGGGTATGGCTACACCTTC